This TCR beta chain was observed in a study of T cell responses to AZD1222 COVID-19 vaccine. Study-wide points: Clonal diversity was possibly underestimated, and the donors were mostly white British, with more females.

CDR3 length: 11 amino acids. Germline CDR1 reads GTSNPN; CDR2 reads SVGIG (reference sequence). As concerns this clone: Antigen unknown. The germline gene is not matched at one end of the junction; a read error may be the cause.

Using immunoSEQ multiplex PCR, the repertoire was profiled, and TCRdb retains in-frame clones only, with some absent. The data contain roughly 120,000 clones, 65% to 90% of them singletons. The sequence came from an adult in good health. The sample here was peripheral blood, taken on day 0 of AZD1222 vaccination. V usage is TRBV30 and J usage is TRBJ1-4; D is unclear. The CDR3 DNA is TGTGCCTGGAGTGTGGCAGGACGTCGGATTTTT. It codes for CAWSVAGRRIF.